This T cell receptor beta chain is drawn from a study of T cell changes during pregnancy in multiple sclerosis. The table came from immunoSEQ multiplex PCR; TCRdb's copy has only in-frame clones and leaves some out. The repertoire includes tens of thousands of clones, approximately 90% of them detected once, and about 6% sits in the top ten. There are 14 residues in the CDR3. With 4 bases clipped from V and 2 bases from J, the junction kept 4 bases outside the gene matches. Germline V gives CDR1 SGHRS, CDR2 YFSETQ. V and J are TRBV5-1 and TRBJ1-2; 8 bases align to TRBD1. The material was CD8+ T cells from peripheral blood mononuclear cells, obtained after pregnancy. The sequence was collected from a female donor in good health, enrolled as a control in a pregnancy study. DNA of the CDR3: TGCGCCAGCAGCCTGGGACAGGCCAACTATGGCTACACCTTC. This gives the protein CASSLGQANYGYTF. Drawing the rest from reference TRBV5-1 and TRBJ1-2, the complete variable domain is KAGVTQTPRYLIKTRGQQVTLSCSPISGHRSVSWYQQTPGQGLQFLFEYFSETQRNKGNFPGRFSGRQFSNSRSEMNVSTLELGDSALYLCASSLGQANYGYTFGSGTRLTVV.